This entry concerns a single T cell receptor (beta chain). In germline, CDR1 is LNHDA, CDR2 SQIVND (reference sequence). This CDR3 is built from 16 residues. Deletions cut 6 bases from V and 3 bases from J, with 18 bases between. The data were taken from a study of blood T cell repertoires in COVID-19. Study-wide background: The United States, Italy and Spain were the sources of the acute and convalescent COVID-19 samples. The cDNA or gDNA used as material had been derived from T cells, B-cell-depleted T cells, or PBMCs.

The authors' processing: Researchers report that nucleated cell counts were estimated from reference gene primer amplification. Produced via immunoSEQ multiplex PCR; TCRdb's table is partial and in-frame only. For V, J and clone size, that table is used; D and trimming come from the DNA. The data hold about 310,000 clones, with around 87% observed a single time. This clonotype originated in a woman aged 50 to 60 who had recovered from COVID-19. The sample comprised peripheral blood. J is TRBJ1-5 and V is TRBV19; perhaps TRBD1 as D (6 bases). CDR3 sequence (DNA): TGTGCCAGTAGCCCCACCTCAGGGGTGGTCAATCAGCCCCAGCATTTT. Translation gives CASSPTSGVVNQPQHF.